Reported below is one T cell receptor beta chain. These data originate in a study of blood T cells in healthy people across ages. A second 7 to 11 cycle PCR used barcoded and J-beta primers. MiXCR, applied by TCRdb to the 5' RACE reads, yields one record per CDR3 protein. The data show about 540,000 distinct CDR3 sequences, with approximately 25% seen just once and under 9% held by the top ten. This same sample was also taken into another study, of T cells of mothers and their children.

The sequenced sample consisted of blood. This TCR derives from a boy aged 5-17 years in good health.

The CDR3, as DNA: TGTGCCAGCAGTTACAGAGCAGGGGGCTACGAGCAGTACTTC. This encodes CASSYRAGGYEQYF. The V gene is TRBV6-5, the J gene TRBJ2-5; 7 bases are a match to TRBD1. Gene TRBJ2-7 matches the end of the DNA better, so the J call may be wrong. Germline loops: CDR1 MNHEY, CDR2 SVGAGI. The CDR3 covers 14 residues.